Presented here are 13 T cell receptor beta chains from one specimen sequenced in a study of T-cell memory formation after mild COVID-19. TCRdb passed the 5' RACE reads through MiXCR, listing each CDR3 protein once. The sample holds a few hundred thousand distinct CDR3 sequences; 20% to 25% are singletons and the top ten take 20% to 25%. The sample was PBMCs or a T cell subset sorted from them (not recorded which). Receptor source: a man aged 18 to 30 who had mild COVID-19 (a few samples of this study predate the infection). Cell type and time point are not known.

The chain joins TRBV4-2 to TRBJ1-2; D gene unclear. The CDR3 contains 14 residues. V dropped 1 base and J dropped 8 bases, with 14 bases sitting between them. From germline, CDR1 is LGHNA and CDR2 YNFKEQ. The CDR3 coding sequence is TGTGCCAGCAGCCAAGCCGGCATCAGTATCGGCTACACCTTC. Translated, it gives CASSQAGISIGYTF.

This clonotype has a handful of counts. The chain has TRBV9 and TRBJ2-7; no reliable D call. Germline V gene sequence: CDR1 SGDLS, CDR2 YYNGEE. CDR3 length: 14 amino acids. Trimming took off 0 bases at V and 3 bases at J, with 10 bases between the two ends. CDR3 bases: TGTGCCAGCAGCGTAGGAGGAGAACTCTACGAGCAGTACTTC. Its protein product is CASSVGGELYEQYF.

V usage is TRBV20-1 and J usage is TRBJ2-7; weak D call: TRBD1 (6 bases). This CDR3 is built from 13 residues. Per the germline V gene, CDR1 is DFQATT and CDR2 is SNEGSKA (reference sequence). Trimming pared 1 base from V and 0 bases from J, leaving 7 bases between. The CDR3 bases are TGCAGTGCTAGAGTAGGGGGCTCCTACGAGCAGTACGTC. Translating gives CSARVGGSYEQYV.

The chain uses TRBV10-3 and TRBJ2-5, with D maybe TRBD2 (5 bases). Germline CDR1 and CDR2: ENHRY and SYGVKD. The CDR3 sequence is 14 residues long. Trimming took 8 bases from V and 0 from J, leaving 13 bases between them. The CDR3 DNA sequence: TGTGCCATCGGAGGCCAAACGAACCAAGAGACCCAGTACTTC. The encoded protein is CAIGGQTNQETQYF.

In its sample, this clonotype was seen a few times. The CDR3 nucleotides read TGCGCCAGCTACCCAGGGGTCGGTGGGGCCAACGTCCTGACTTTC. Translated, it gives CASYPGVGGANVLTF. V is TRBV5-1 and J is TRBJ2-6; possibly TRBD1 for D (6 bases). CDR1 is SGHRS and CDR2 is YFSETQ in the germline V gene. The CDR3 totals 15 residues. With 7 bases removed from V and 3 bases from J, the gap between germline ends came to 14 bases.

V gene TRBV6-2 or TRBV6-3 combines with J gene TRBJ2-7; D is perhaps TRBD1 or TRBD2 (5 bases each). This CDR3 has 13 amino acids. CDR1 is MNHEY, CDR2 SVGEGT, per germline. The V end lost 6 bases, the J end lost 3 bases, and 12 bases lay between the germline ends. The CDR3 protein is CASRRAGLYEQYF. In DNA, the CDR3 is TGTGCCAGCAGGAGGGCAGGGCTCTACGAGCAGTACTTC.

The V and J genes are TRBV7-3 and TRBJ2-3; 9 nucleotides line up with TRBD2. The CDR3 sequence is 15 residues long. V dropped 2 bases and J dropped 6; count of bases not matched to a gene: 6. Per germline, CDR1 SGHTA and CDR2 FQGTGA. CDR3 sequence (DNA): TGTGCCAGCAGCTTACTAGCGGGGCCGGGGGATACGCAGTATTTT. This translates into CASSLLAGPGDTQYF.

This clonotype appeared a few times. V usage is TRBV11-3 and J usage is TRBJ2-1, with a weak D call TRBD2 (5 bases). This CDR3 comprises 13 residues. CDR1 SGHNT and CDR2 YENEEA come from the germline V gene. The ends were cut back, 1 base at V and 7 bases at J, with 8 bases in the middle. The CDR3 sequence: CASSLADLNEQFF. The CDR3 region has the DNA TGTGCCAGCAGCTTAGCGGACTTGAATGAGCAGTTCTTC. Filled out from reference TRBV11-3 and TRBJ2-1, the complete variable domain reads EAGVVQSPRYKIIEKKQPVAFWCNPISGHNTLYWYLQNLGQGPELLIRYENEEAVDDSQLPKDRFSAERLKGVDSTLKIQPAELGDSAVYLCASSLADLNEQFFGPGTRLTVL.

This clonotype was counted only a few times. In DNA form, the CDR3 reads TGTGCCAGCAGTTACCCCCTCGAGGAGGGGTACTACGAGCAGTACTTC. It specifies CASSYPLEEGYYEQYF. The chain is built from TRBV6-2 or TRBV6-3 and TRBJ2-7, with TRBD2 as a possible D gene (6 bases). V lost 2 bases and J lost 3, with 17 bases in between. CDR3 size: 16 residues. The V gene's germline CDR1 is MNHEY and CDR2 SVGEGT.

The chain has TRBV6-5 and TRBJ1-2; weak D call: TRBD1 (6 bases). The CDR3 consists of 15 residues. Trimming stripped 0 bases from V and 3 bases from J, with 11 bases between. Per germline, CDR1 MNHEY and CDR2 SVGAGI. CDR3 protein: CASSYSTSGDYGYTF. Written as DNA, the CDR3 is TGTGCCAGCAGTTACTCGACGTCAGGGGACTATGGCTACACCTTC.

This clonotype was seen more than once but under ten times. The chain links TRBV7-9 to TRBJ2-3, with TRBD2 identical over 14 bases. CDR1 is SEHNR and CDR2 is FQNEAQ in the germline V gene (reference sequence). Unmatched junction bases numbered 11, after V lost 3 bases and J lost 6 bases. This CDR3 comprises 18 residues. The CDR3 region is CASSFPPTSGGAVDTQYF. The CDR3 DNA sequence: TGTGCCAGCAGCTTCCCCCCGACTAGCGGGGGGGCCGTTGATACGCAGTATTTT.

V is TRBV4-1 and J is TRBJ1-5; D unclear. CDR3 size: 14 residues. From germline, CDR1 is MGHRA and CDR2 YSYEKL. Trimming cost V 1 base and J 4 bases, with 8 bases left between them. CDR3 DNA sequence: TGCGCCAGCAGCCAAGGAGTGGAGAATCAGCCCCAGCATTTT. This translates into CASSQGVENQPQHF.

This clonotype was detected only a few times. The J gene is TRBJ1-1, the V gene TRBV5-8, with D possibly TRBD1 on 6 matching bases. The length of the CDR3 is 13 residues. The V and J ends lost 4 bases and 4 bases respectively, with 11 bases between them. The V gene's germline CDR1 is SGHTS and CDR2 YDEGEE. In DNA form, the CDR3 reads TGTGCCAGCAGCGCTAAGGGGGGCACTGAAGCTTTCTTT. This translates into CASSAKGGTEAFF.